This entry lists 21 T cell receptor beta chains sequenced from one sample in a study of cytomegalovirus exposure and HLA in healthy donors. The study ran its PCR with 60 Vbeta and 13 Jbeta primers. Only in-frame clones appear in the TCRdb table, and some are missing; sequencing was by immunoSEQ multiplex PCR. This table has 150,000 to 200,000 clones, just over 70% appearing once. The sample comprised PBMCs. These TCRs come from a man between 18 and 35 years old in good health and CMV-seropositive.

The genes are TRBV27 and TRBJ2-1; 10 bases map to TRBD2. Germline values: CDR1 MNHEY, CDR2 SMNVEV (reference sequence). This CDR3 is 16 amino acids long. Trimming removed 2 bases from V and 7 bases from J; junction bases left unmatched: 8. DNA of the CDR3: TGTGCCAGCAGTTTAACGCGGCTAGCGGGGGAAAATGAGCAGTTCTTC. This gives the protein CASSLTRLAGENEQFF.

J is TRBJ1-1 and V is TRBV7-6, with 9 bases matching TRBD1. The CDR3 totals 16 residues. The trim removed 4 bases at V and 7 bases at J, leaving 13 bases unmatched. Germline CDR1 is SGHVS and CDR2 is FNYEAQ. Here the CDR3 reads CASSSRGGDRDNEAFF. CDR3 sequence (DNA): TGTGCCAGCAGCTCCAGAGGAGGGGACAGGGACAATGAAGCTTTCTTT. The variable domain in full, completed from reference TRBV7-6 and TRBJ1-1, reads GAGVSQSPRYKVTKRGQDVALRCDPISGHVSLYWYRQALGQGPEFLTYFNYEAQQDKSGLPNDRFSAERPEGSISTLTIQRTEQRDSAMYRCASSSRGGDRDNEAFFGQGTRLTVV.

In its sample, this clone was seen once. The chain links TRBV5-6 to TRBJ2-5; D call uncertain. Per the germline V gene, CDR1 is SGHDT and CDR2 is YYEEEE. This CDR3 is 14 amino acids long. Trimming shortened V by 0 bases and J by 7 bases, and 13 bases separated the two germline ends. The CDR3 DNA reads as TGTGCCAGCAGCTTGGATGAGGTCCCGGGGACCCAGTACTTC. Amino acid sequence: CASSLDEVPGTQYF.

The DNA of the CDR3 is TGTGCCAGCAGCGGAGACAGGGGGAACTCTGGAAACACCATATATTTT. Protein product: CASSGDRGNSGNTIYF. The V and J genes are TRBV5-4 and TRBJ1-3, with 9 bases aligning to TRBD1. This CDR3 has 16 amino acids. V shed 4 bases, J shed 0 bases, and the junction held 5 bases outside the gene matches. CDR1 is SGHNT, CDR2 YYREEE, per germline (reference sequence).

The table lists this clone with a few counts. The genes are TRBV28 and TRBJ2-5, with TRBD1 identical over 8 bases. V was pared by 5 bases and J by 4 bases, with 12 bases of the junction left unmatched. The CDR3 is 16 residues long. From germline, CDR1 is MDHEN and CDR2 SYDVKM. The CDR3 spells CASSKQGAGMRETQYF. CDR3 nucleotides: TGTGCCAGCAGTAAGCAGGGGGCGGGTATGAGAGAGACCCAGTACTTC. Combining the CDR3 with reference TRBV28 and TRBJ2-5 gives the whole variable domain DVKVTQSSRYLVKRTGEKVFLECVQDMDHENMFWYRQDPGLGLRLIYFSYDVKMKEKGDIPEGYSVSREKKERFSLILESASTNQTSMYLCASSKQGAGMRETQYFGPGTRLLVL.

This chain uses TRBV18 with TRBJ2-3, with a tentative D call TRBD2 (5 bases). The CDR3 is 16 residues long. Trimming pared 0 bases from V and 2 bases from J, leaving 12 bases between. CDR1 is KGHSH and CDR2 is LQKENI in the germline V gene. The CDR3 bases are TGTGCCAGCTCACCACCGTCTAGCCTGTCCACAGATACGCAGTATTTT. Residues: CASSPPSSLSTDTQYF.

The chain links TRBV28 to TRBJ2-3; no reliable D call. The CDR3 sequence is 14 residues long. The V gene's germline CDR1 is MDHEN and CDR2 SYDVKM. V shed 6 bases and J shed 2 bases, with 12 bases lying between them. In DNA form, the CDR3 reads TGTGCCAGCAGAGGAGTGTTAAACACAGATACGCAGTATTTT. It is translated as CASRGVLNTDTQYF. The full variable domain, its missing parts supplied by reference TRBV28 and TRBJ2-3, is DVKVTQSSRYLVKRTGEKVFLECVQDMDHENMFWYRQDPGLGLRLIYFSYDVKMKEKGDIPEGYSVSREKKERFSLILESASTNQTSMYLCASRGVLNTDTQYFGPGTRLTVL.

This chain joins TRBV27 and TRBJ2-3, with TRBD2 identical over 14 bases. The CDR3 totals 19 residues. V dropped 6 bases and J dropped 1; count of bases not matched to a gene: 12. Germline CDR1 reads MNHEY; CDR2 reads SMNVEV (reference sequence). CDR3: CASRTRGLAGGPGTDTQYF. CDR3 nucleotides: TGTGCCAGCAGGACCCGAGGACTAGCGGGGGGACCCGGCACAGATACGCAGTATTTT.

The rearrangement uses TRBV5-1 and TRBJ2-1; D might be TRBD2 (6 bases). Germline CDR1 reads SGHRS; CDR2 reads YFSETQ. The CDR3 runs to 15 residues. Trimming shortened V by 0 bases and J by 7 bases, and 14 bases separated the two germline ends. The CDR3 region is CASSLDGSLRNEQFF. The CDR3 bases are TGCGCCAGCAGCTTGGACGGGAGTCTACGGAATGAGCAGTTCTTC. Based on the CDR3 plus reference TRBV5-1 and TRBJ2-1, the full variable domain is KAGVTQTPRYLIKTRGQQVTLSCSPISGHRSVSWYQQTPGQGLQFLFEYFSETQRNKGNFPGRFSGRQFSNSRSEMNVSTLELGDSALYLCASSLDGSLRNEQFFGPGTRLTVL.

This chain joins TRBV6-1 and TRBJ2-2, with 11 bases lining up with TRBD2. Trimming at V came to 6 bases and at J to 1 base, leaving 7 bases not matched to a gene. CDR1 and CDR2 from the germline V gene are MNHNS and SASEGT. This CDR3 contains 17 residues. CDR3 sequence reads: CASREPGLAGNTGELFF. CDR3 in DNA: TGTGCCAGCAGGGAACCCGGACTAGCGGGGAACACCGGGGAGCTGTTTTTT.

This clone showed up just once. The chain couples TRBV6-6 to TRBJ1-2; TRBD1 aligns across 7 bases. The germline V gene has CDR1 MNHNY and CDR2 SVGAGI (reference sequence). Trimming cost V 0 bases and J 8 bases; bases outside gene matches: 6. This CDR3 has 14 residues. The CDR3 coding sequence is TGTGCCAGCAGTTACTCGAAAGGGGGCGAGGGCTACACCTTC. Translated, it gives CASSYSKGGEGYTF.

This clone was detected only a few times. The rearrangement links TRBV5-4 to TRBJ1-2, with TRBD1 matching over 7 bases. Germline V CDR1 and CDR2: SGHNT, YYREEE (reference sequence). The CDR3 totals 15 residues. With V trimmed by 1 base and J by 4 bases, 7 bases remained unmatched. CDR3 coding DNA: TGTGCCAGCAGCTTGCCGGGACAGACAATCTATGGCTACACCTTC. Translating gives CASSLPGQTIYGYTF.

Concerning this clone: Other DNA sequences in this specimen translate into the identical CDR3. The V call is TRBV6-5, the J call TRBJ2-1; D is perhaps TRBD2 (6 bases). The germline gives CDR1 MNHEY, CDR2 SVGAGI. Trimming took 0 bases from V and 4 from J, leaving 7 bases between them. The CDR3 runs 14 residues. Here the CDR3 reads CASSYSSGYNEQFF. CDR3 in DNA: TGTGCCAGCAGTTACTCTAGCGGATACAATGAGCAGTTCTTC.

This clone was found a few times. This chain connects TRBV28 to TRBJ1-1; TRBD1 might be the D (5 bases). CDR3 length equals 17 residues. Germline V gene data show CDR1 as MDHEN and CDR2 as SYDVKM. Trimming left V 3 bases short and J 0 bases short, with 17 bases between. The CDR3 DNA reads as TGTGCCAGCAGTTTCCGCCGATGGGGCGGTATGAACACTGAAGCTTTCTTT. It codes for CASSFRRWGGMNTEAFF.

The V and J genes are TRBV19 and TRBJ2-7, with TRBD2 matching 8 bases. Germline V gene sequence: CDR1 LNHDA, CDR2 SQIVND (reference sequence). The CDR3 has 12 residues. The CDR3 coding sequence is TGTGACCCCCAACTAGCGGAGAAAGAGCAGTACGTC. It is translated as CDPQLAEKEQYV.

The rearrangement links TRBV27 to TRBJ1-2, with D perhaps matching TRBD1 (6 bases). Germline assignment: CDR1 MNHEY and CDR2 SMNVEV (reference sequence). The germline V and J ends were trimmed by 6 bases and 4 bases, with 15 bases remaining between them. CDR3 length: 14 residues. In DNA, the CDR3 is TGTGCCAGCAGCCAGATCAGGACAGCCTATGGCTACACCTTC. Its translation: CASSQIRTAYGYTF.

The chain carries TRBV5-4 and TRBJ1-5; D is ambiguous. V gave up 0 bases and J gave up 5 bases, with 12 bases separating them. CDR3 length: 15 amino acids. Germline V gives CDR1 SGHNT, CDR2 YYREEE (reference sequence). CDR3 DNA sequence: TGTGCCAGCAGCTTGGTTCCGGGAACCGATCAGCCCCAGCATTTT. This gives the protein CASSLVPGTDQPQHF.

This clone has only one observation. This chain links TRBV12-5 with TRBJ1-3; TRBD1 might be the D (6 bases). Germline V gives CDR1 LGHNT, CDR2 FRNRAP. V was clipped by 0 bases and J by 0 bases, with 21 bases between them. This CDR3 has 20 residues. Written as DNA, the CDR3 is TGTGCTAGTGGTTTGGTACTCCAGGGGCCACGGCGTCCCTCTGGAAACACCATATATTTT. Translation: CASGLVLQGPRRPSGNTIYF. Complete variable domain (other parts from reference TRBV12-5 and TRBJ1-3): DARVTQTPRHKVTEMGQEVTMRCQPILGHNTVFWYRQTMMQGLELLAYFRNRAPLDDSGMPKDRFSAEMPDATLATLKIQPSEPRDSAVYFCASGLVLQGPRRPSGNTIYFGEGSWLTVV.

V is TRBV2 and J is TRBJ2-3, with 8 bases aligning to TRBD2. There are 14 residues in the CDR3. J lost 0 bases, V lost 5 bases, and 1 base had no gene match. The germline gives CDR1 SNHLY, CDR2 FYNNEI. The CDR3 spells CASSPGGSTDTQYF. The CDR3 region has the DNA TGTGCCAGCAGTCCGGGGGGGAGCACAGATACGCAGTATTTT.

This chain joins TRBV27 and TRBJ2-3; 9 bases are shared with TRBD2. Trimming at V came to 7 bases and at J to 5 bases, leaving 16 bases not matched to a gene. The CDR3 length is 17 residues. Germline V gene lookup returns CDR1 MNHEY and CDR2 SMNVEV (reference sequence). This chain's CDR3 is CASKRLAGSRREDTQYF. The CDR3 DNA follows: TGTGCCAGCAAAAGGCTAGCGGGGTCCCGACGGGAAGATACGCAGTATTTT.

The genes are TRBV7-2 and TRBJ2-5; 8 bases align to TRBD2. The CDR3 contains 15 residues. V lost 7 bases and J lost 9; bases outside the gene matches: 16. From germline, CDR1 is SGHTA and CDR2 FQGNSA. The CDR3 bases are TGTGCCAGCACCAACAACGGCGGGGGGACGTGGGCCCAGTACTTC. Protein: CASTNNGGGTWAQYF.